This T cell receptor (beta chain) was identified during a study of T cell responses to AZD1222 COVID-19 vaccine. Overall study context: Pooling was applied to second doses at about 4 or about 12 weeks.

Method: immunoSEQ multiplex PCR; TCRdb's copy keeps in-frame clones and lacks some. Among 120,000 or so clones listed, over 75% were seen once. Comment on this clone: Its specificity is unknown.

Whole-study results and caveats: Spike-wide vaccine-associated CD4 TCRs dominated at 160-218 and 743-854. When two AZD1222 doses had been given, Spike-specific TCR breadth and depth rose. Among spike-specific TCRs, nearly half reportedly target unmutated variant regions.

The CDR3 has 15 residues. The germline V gene has CDR1 SGHRS and CDR2 YFSETQ. Trimming cost V 4 bases and J 6 bases; bases outside gene matches: 9. The sample consisted of peripheral blood, taken on day 0 of AZD1222 vaccination. The chain couples TRBV5-1 to TRBJ1-4; 7 bases map to TRBD1. The source of this sequence is an adult in good health. CDR3 sequence reads: CASSRMTGLDEKLFF. CDR3 in DNA: TGCGCCAGCAGCCGGATGACAGGGTTGGATGAAAAACTGTTTTTT.